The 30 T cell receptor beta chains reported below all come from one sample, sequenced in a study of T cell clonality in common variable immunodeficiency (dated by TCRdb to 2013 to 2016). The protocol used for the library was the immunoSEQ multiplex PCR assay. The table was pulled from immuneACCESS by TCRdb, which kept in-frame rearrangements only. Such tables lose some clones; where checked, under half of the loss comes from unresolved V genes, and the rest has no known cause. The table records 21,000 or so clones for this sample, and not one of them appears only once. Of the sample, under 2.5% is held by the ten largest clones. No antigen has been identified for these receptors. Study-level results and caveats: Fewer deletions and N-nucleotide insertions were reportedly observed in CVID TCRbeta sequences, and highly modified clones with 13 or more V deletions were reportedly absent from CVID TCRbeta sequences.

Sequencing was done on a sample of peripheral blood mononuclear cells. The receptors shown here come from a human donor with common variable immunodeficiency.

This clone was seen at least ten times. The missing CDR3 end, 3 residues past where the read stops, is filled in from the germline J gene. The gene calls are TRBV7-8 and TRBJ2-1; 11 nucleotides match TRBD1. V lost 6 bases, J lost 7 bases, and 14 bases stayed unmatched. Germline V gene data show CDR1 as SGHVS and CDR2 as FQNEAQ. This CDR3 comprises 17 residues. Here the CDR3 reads CASSYHLGTGGSNEQFF. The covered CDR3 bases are TGTGCCAGCAGTTATCACCTGGGGACAGGGGGAAGTAATGAG.

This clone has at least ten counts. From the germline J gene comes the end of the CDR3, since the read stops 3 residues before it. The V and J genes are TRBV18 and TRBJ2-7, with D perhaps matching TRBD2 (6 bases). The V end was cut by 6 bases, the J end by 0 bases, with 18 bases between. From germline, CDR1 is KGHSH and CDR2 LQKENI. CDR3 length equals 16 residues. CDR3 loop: CASSGDGTGLSYEQYF. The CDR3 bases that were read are TGTGCCAGCTCGGGGGATGGGACGGGACTCTCCTACGAG. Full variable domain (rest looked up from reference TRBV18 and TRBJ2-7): NAGVMQNPRHLVRRRGQEARLRCSPMKGHSHVYWYRQLPEEGLKFMVYLQKENIIDESGMPKERFSAEFPKEGPSILRIQQVVRGDSAAYFCASSGDGTGLSYEQYFGPGTRLTVT.

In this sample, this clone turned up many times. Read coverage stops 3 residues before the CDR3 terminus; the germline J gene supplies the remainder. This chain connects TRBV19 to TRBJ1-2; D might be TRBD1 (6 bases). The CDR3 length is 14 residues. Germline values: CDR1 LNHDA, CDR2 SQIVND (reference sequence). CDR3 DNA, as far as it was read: TGTGCCAGTAGAATGGGGGGGCCAGCTGGGGGC. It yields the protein CASRMGGPAGG. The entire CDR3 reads CASRMGGPAGGYTF.

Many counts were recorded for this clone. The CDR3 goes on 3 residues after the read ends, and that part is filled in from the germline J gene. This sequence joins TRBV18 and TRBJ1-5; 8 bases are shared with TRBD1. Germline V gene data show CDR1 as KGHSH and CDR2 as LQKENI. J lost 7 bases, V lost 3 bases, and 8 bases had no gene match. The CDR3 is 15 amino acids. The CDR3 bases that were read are TGTGCCAGCTCACCCAACAGGGGGATAGAGCAGCCC. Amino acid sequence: CASSPNRGIEQP. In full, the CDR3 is CASSPNRGIEQPQHF.

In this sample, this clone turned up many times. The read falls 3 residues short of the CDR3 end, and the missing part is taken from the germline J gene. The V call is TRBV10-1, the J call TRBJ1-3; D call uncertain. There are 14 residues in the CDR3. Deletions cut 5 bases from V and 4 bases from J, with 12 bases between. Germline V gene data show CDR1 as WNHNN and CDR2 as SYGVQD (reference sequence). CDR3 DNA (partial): TGCGCCAGCAGTACCGACGGGGTCGGAAACACC. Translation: CASSTDGVGNT. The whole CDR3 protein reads CASSTDGVGNTIYF.

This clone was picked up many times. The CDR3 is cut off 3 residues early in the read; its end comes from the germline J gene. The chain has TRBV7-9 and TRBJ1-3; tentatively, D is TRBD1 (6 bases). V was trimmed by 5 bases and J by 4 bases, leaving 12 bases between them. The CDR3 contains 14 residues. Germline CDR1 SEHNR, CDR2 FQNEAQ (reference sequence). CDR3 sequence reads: CASSLTGSGNTIYF. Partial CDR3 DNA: TGTGCCAGCAGCCTAACAGGGTCCGGAAACACC.

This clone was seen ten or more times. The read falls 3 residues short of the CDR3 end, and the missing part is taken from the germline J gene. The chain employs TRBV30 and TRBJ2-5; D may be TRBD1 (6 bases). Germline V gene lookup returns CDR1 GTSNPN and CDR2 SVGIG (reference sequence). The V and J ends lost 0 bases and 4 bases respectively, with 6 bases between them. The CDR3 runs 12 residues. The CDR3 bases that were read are TGTGCCTGGAGTGTAGGGGGAGAGACC. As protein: CAWSVGGET. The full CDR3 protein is CAWSVGGETQYF.

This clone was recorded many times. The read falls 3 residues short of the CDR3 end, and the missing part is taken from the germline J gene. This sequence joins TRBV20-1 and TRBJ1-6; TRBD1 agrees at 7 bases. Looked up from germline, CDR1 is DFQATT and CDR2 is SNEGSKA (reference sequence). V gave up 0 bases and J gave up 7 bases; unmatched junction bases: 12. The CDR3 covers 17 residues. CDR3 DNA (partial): TGCAGTGCTAGAGATCGTTTCCGACAGGGAACGAATTCACCC. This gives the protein CSARDRFRQGTNSP. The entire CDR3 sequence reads CSARDRFRQGTNSPLHF.

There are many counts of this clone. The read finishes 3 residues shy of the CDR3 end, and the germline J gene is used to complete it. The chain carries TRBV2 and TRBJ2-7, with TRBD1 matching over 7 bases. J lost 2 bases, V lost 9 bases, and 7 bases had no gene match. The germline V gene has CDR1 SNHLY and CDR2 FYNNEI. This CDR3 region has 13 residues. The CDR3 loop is CASTGTAAYEQYF. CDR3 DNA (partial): TGTGCCAGTACCGGGACAGCAGCCTACGAG.

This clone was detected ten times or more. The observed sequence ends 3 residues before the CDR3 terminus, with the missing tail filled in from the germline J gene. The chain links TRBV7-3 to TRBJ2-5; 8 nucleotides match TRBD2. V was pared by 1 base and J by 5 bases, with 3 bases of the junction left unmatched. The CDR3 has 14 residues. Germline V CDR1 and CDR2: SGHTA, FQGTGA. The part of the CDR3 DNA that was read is TGTGCCAGCAGCTTAAACGGGGGGGGTGAGACC. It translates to CASSLNGGGET. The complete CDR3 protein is CASSLNGGGETQYF. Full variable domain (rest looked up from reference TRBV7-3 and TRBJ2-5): GAGVSQTPSNKVTEKGKYVELRCDPISGHTALYWYRQSLGQGPEFLIYFQGTGAADDSGLPNDRFFAVRPEGSVSTLKIQRTERGDSAVYLCASSLNGGGETQYFGPGTRLLVL.

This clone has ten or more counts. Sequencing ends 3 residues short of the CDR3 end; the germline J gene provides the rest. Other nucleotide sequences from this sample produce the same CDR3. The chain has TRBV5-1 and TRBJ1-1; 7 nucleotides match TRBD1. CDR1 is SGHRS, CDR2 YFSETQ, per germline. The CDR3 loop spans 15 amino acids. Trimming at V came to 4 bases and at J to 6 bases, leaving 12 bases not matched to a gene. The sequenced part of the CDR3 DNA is TGCGCCAGCAGCGTTTCGGCAGGGACAGTTGCTGAA. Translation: CASSVSAGTVAE. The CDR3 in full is CASSVSAGTVAEAFF.

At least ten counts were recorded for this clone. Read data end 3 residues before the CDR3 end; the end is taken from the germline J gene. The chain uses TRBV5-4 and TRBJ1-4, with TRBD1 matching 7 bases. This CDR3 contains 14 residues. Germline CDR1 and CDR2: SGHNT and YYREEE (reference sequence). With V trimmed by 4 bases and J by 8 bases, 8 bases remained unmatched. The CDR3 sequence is CASSPRQGGEKLFF. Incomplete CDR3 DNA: TGTGCCAGCAGCCCCAGACAGGGAGGGGAAAAA.

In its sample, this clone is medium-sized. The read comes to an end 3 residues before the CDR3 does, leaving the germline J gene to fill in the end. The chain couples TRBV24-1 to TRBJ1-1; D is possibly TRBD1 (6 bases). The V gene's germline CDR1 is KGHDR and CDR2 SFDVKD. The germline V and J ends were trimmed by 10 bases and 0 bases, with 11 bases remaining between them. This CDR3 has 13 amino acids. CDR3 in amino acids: CATQGGMNTEAFF. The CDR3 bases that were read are TGTGCCACGCAAGGGGGTATGAACACTGAA.

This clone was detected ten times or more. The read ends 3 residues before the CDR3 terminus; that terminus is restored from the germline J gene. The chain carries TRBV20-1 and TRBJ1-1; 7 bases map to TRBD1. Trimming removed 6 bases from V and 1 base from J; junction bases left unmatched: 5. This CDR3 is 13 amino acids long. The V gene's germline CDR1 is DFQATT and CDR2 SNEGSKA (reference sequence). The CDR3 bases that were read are TGCAGTGCCCCTCGGGACAGGAACACTGAA. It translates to CSAPRDRNTE. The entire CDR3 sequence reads CSAPRDRNTEAFF.

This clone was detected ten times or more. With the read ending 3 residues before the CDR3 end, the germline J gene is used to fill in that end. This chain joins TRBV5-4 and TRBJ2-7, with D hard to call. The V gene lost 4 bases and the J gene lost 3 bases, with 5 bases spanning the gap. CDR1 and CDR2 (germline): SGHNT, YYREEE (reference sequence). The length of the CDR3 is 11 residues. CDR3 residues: CASSLNYEQYF. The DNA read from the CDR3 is TGTGCCAGCAGCCTAAACTACGAG. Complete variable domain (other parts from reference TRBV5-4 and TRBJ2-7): ETGVTQSPTHLIKTRGQQVTLRCSSQSGHNTVSWYQQALGQGPQFIFQYYREEENGRGNFPPRFSGLQFPNYSSELNVNALELDDSALYLCASSLNYEQYFGPGTRLTVT.

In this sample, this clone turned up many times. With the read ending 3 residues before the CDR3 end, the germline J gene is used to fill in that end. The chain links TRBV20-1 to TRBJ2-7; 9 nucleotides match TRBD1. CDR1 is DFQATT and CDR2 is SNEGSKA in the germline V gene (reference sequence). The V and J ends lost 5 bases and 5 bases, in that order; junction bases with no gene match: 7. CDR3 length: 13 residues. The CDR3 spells CSAAPDRGHEQYF. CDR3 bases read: TGCAGTGCTGCCCCGGACAGGGGCCACGAG.

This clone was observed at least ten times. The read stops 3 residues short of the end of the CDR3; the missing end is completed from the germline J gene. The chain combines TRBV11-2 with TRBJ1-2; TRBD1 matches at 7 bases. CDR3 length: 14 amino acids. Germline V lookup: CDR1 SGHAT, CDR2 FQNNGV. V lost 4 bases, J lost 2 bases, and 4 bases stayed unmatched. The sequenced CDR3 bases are TGTGCCAGCAGCTGGACAGGCACCAACTATGGC. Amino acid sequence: CASSWTGTNYG. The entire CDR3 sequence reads CASSWTGTNYGYTF. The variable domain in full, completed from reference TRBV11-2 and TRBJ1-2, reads EAGVAQSPRYKIIEKRQSVAFWCNPISGHATLYWYQQILGQGPKLLIQFQNNGVVDDSQLPKDRFSAERLKGVDSTLKIQPAKLEDSAVYLCASSWTGTNYGYTFGSGTRLTVV.

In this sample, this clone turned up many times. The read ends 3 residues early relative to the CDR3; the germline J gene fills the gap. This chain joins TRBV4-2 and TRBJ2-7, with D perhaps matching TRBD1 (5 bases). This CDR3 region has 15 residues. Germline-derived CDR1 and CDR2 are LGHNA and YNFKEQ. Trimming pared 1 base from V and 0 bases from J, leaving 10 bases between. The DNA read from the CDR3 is TGTGCCAGCAGCCAAGGATTTGACAGCTCCTACGAG. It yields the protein CASSQGFDSSYE. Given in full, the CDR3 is CASSQGFDSSYEQYF.

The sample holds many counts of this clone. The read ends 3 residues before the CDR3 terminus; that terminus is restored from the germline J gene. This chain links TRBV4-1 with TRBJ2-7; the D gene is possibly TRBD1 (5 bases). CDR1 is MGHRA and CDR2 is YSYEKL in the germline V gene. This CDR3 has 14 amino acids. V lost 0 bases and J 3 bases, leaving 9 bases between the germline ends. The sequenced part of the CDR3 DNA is TGCGCCAGCAGCCAAGATATCCAGGGCTACGAG. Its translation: CASSQDIQGYE. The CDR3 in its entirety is CASSQDIQGYEQYF.

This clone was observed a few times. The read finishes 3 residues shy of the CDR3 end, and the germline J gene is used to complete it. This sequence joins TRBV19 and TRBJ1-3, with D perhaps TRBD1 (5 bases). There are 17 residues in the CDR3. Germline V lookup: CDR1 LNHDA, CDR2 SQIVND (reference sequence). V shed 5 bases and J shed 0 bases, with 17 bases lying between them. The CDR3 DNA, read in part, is TGTGCCAGTAGTTCTGGAGGCCGGGGGTACTCTGGAAACACC. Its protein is CASSSGGRGYSGNT. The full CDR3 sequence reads CASSSGGRGYSGNTIYF.

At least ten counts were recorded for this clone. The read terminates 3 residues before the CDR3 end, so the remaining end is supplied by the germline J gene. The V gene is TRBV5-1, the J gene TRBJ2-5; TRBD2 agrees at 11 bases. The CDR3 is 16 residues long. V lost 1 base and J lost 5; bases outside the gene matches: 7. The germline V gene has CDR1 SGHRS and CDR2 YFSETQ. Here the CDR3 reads CASSLIPSGGPETQYF. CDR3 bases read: TGCGCCAGCAGCTTGATACCTAGCGGGGGGCCCGAGACC.

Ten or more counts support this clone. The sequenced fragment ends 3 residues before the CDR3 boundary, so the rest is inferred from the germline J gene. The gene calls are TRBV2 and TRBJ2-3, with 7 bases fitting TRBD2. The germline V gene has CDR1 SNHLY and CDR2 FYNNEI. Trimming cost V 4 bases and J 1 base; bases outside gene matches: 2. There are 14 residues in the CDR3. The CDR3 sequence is CASSVTSRTDTQYF. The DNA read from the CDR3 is TGTGCCAGCAGTGTGACTAGCCGCACAGATACG.

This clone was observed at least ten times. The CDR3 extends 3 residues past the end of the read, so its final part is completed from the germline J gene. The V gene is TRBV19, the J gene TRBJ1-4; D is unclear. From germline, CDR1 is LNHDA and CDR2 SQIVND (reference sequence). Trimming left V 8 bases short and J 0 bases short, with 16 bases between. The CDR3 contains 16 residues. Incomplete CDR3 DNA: TGTGCCAGTTCCCCCTTCTCCAGTGCAACTAATGAAAAA. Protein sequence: CASSPFSSATNEK. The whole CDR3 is CASSPFSSATNEKLFF.

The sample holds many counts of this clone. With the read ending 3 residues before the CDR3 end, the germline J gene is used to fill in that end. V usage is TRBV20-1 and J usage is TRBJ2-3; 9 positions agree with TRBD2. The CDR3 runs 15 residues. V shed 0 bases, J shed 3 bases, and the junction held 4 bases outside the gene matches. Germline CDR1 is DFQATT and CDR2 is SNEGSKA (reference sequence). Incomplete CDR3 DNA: TGCAGTGCTAGAGACCTTAGCGGGGGAACAGATACG. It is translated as CSARDLSGGTDT. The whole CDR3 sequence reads CSARDLSGGTDTQYF.

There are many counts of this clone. The CDR3 bases that were read are TGTGCCAGCAGCTTAGGAGACATGGGCTATGGC. This sequence encodes CASSLGDMGYG. The CDR3 as a whole reads CASSLGDMGYGYTF. The J gene is TRBJ1-2, the V gene TRBV5-5; D is unresolved. The sequenced fragment ends 3 residues before the CDR3 boundary, so the rest is inferred from the germline J gene. Germline assignment: CDR1 SGHKS and CDR2 YYEKEE (reference sequence). Deletions cut 2 bases from V and 4 bases from J, with 12 bases between. This CDR3 spans 14 amino acids. The full variable domain, with the rest looked up from reference TRBV5-5 and TRBJ1-2, is DAGVTQSPTHLIKTRGQQVTLRCSPISGHKSVSWYQQVLGQGPQFIFQYYEKEERGRGNFPDRFSARQFPNYSSELNVNALLLGDSALYLCASSLGDMGYGYTFGSGTRLTVV.

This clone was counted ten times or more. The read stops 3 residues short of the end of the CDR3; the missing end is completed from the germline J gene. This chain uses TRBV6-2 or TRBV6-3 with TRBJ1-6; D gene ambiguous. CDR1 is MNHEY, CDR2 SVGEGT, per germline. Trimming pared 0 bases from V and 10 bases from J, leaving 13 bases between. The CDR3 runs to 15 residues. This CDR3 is CASSYSYRAGSPLHF. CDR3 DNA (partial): TGTGCCAGCAGTTACTCTTACCGAGCGGGGTCACCC.

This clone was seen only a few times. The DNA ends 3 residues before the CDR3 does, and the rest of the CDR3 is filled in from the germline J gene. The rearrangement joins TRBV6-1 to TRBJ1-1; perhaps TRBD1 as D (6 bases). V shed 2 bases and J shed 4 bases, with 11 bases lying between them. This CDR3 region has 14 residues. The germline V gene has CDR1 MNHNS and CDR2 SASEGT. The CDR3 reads CASSERGGGTEAFF. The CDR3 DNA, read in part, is TGTGCCAGCAGTGAACGAGGGGGGGGCACTGAA.

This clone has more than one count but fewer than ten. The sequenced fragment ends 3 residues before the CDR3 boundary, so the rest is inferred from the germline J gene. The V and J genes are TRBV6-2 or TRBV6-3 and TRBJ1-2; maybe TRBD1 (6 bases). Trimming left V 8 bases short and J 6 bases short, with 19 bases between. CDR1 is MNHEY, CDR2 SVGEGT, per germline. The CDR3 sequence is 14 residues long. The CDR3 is CASAGSGDYNGYTF. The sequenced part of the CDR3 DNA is TGTGCCAGCGCCGGGTCAGGGGATTACAATGGC.

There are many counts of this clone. The CDR3 loop reads CASSYSPAGETQYF. The DNA read from the CDR3 is TGTGCCAGCAGTTACTCCCCGGCAGGAGAGACC. The genes are TRBV6-2 or TRBV6-3 and TRBJ2-5; D remains unclear. The read is 3 residues too short to cover the CDR3 end, so that end is filled in from the germline J gene. Trimming removed 0 bases from V and 4 bases from J, with 9 bases in between. Germline assignment: CDR1 MNHEY and CDR2 SVGEGT. CDR3 length: 14 amino acids.

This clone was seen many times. CDR3 protein: CASSIAGGPVDTQYF. CDR3 DNA, as far as it was read: TGTGCCAGTAGTATAGCGGGGGGGCCGGTAGATACG. The rearrangement joins TRBV19 to TRBJ2-3; TRBD2 aligns across 8 bases. The read comes to an end 3 residues before the CDR3 does, leaving the germline J gene to fill in the end. The junction had 5 bases not matched to a gene; V was cut back by 1 base and J by 5 bases. In germline, CDR1 is LNHDA, CDR2 SQIVND (reference sequence). The CDR3 spans 15 residues.